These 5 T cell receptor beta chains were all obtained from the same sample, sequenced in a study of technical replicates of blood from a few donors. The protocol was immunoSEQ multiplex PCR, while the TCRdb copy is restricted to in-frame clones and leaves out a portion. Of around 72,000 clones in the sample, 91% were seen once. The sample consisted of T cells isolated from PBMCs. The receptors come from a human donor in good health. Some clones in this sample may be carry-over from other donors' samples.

CDR3 sequence (DNA): TGTGCCAGTAGTATATTCGGGAACAGGGATGAGCAGTTCTTC. It is translated as CASSIFGNRDEQFF. V gene TRBV19 combines with J gene TRBJ2-1, with a possible D match to TRBD1 (6 bases). Germline V gene sequence: CDR1 LNHDA, CDR2 SQIVND (reference sequence). The CDR3 contains 14 residues. V lost 2 bases and J 8 bases, leaving 13 bases between the germline ends.

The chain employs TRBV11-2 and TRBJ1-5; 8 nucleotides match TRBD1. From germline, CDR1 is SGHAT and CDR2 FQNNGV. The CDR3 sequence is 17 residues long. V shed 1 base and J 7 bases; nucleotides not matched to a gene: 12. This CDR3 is CASSLGWGRGHGQPQHF. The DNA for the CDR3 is TGTGCCAGCAGCTTAGGGTGGGGCAGGGGGCACGGACAGCCCCAGCATTTT.

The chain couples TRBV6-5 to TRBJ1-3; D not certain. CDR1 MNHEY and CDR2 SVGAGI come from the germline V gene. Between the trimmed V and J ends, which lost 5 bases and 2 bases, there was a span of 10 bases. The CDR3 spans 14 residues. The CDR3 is CASSPEEAGNTIYF. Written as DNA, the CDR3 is TGTGCCAGCAGTCCTGAGGAAGCTGGAAACACCATATATTTT.

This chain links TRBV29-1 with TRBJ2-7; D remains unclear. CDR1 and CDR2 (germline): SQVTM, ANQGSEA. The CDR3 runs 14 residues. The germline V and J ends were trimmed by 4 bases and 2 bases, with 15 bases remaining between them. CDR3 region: CSVVFPENPYEQYF. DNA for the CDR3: TGCAGCGTTGTATTTCCTGAGAACCCCTACGAGCAGTACTTC.

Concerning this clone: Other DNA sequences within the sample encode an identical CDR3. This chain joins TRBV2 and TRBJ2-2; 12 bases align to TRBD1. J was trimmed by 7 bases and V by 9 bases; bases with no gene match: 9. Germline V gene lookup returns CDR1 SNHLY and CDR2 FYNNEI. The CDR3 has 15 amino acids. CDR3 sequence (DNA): TGTGCCAGGAAATCGGGACAGGGGGCTGGCGGGGAGCTGTTTTTT. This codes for CARKSGQGAGGELFF.